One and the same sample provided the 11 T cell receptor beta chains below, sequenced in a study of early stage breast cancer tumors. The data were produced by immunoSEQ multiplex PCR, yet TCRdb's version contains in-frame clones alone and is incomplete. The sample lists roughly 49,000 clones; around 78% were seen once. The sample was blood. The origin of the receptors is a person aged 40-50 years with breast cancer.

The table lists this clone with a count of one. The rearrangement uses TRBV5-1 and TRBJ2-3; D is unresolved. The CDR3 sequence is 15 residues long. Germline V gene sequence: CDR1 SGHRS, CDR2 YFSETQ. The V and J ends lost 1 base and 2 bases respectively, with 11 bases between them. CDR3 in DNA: TGCGCCAGCAGCTTGTCCGGAGTTTACACAGATACGCAGTATTTT. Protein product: CASSLSGVYTDTQYF. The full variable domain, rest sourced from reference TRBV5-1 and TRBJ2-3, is KAGVTQTPRYLIKTRGQQVTLSCSPISGHRSVSWYQQTPGQGLQFLFEYFSETQRNKGNFPGRFSGRQFSNSRSEMNVSTLELGDSALYLCASSLSGVYTDTQYFGPGTRLTVL.

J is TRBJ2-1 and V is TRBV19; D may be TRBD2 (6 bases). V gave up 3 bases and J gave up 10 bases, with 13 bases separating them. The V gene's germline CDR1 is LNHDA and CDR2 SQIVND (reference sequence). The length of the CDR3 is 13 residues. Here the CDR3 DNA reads TGTGCCAGTAGTATTCAGGACGGGAGAGAGCAGTTCTTC. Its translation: CASSIQDGREQFF.

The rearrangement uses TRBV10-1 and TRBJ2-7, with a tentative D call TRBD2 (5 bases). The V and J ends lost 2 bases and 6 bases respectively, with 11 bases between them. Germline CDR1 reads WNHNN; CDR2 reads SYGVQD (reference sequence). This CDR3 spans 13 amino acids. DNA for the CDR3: TGCGCCAGCAGTGAGCACGGAGCGGTCGAGCAGTACTTC. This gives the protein CASSEHGAVEQYF.

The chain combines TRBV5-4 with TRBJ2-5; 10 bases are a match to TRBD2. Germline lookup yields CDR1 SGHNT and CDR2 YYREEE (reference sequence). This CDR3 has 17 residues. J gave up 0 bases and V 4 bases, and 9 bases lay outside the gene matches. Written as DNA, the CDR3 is TGTGCCAGCAGCCCCTCTAGCGGGGGAGGGTACCAAGAGACCCAGTACTTC. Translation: CASSPSSGGGYQETQYF.

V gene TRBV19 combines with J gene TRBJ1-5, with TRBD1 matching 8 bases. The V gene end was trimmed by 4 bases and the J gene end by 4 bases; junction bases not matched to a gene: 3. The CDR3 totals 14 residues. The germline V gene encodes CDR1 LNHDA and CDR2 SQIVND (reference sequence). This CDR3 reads CASSTRQGNQPQHF. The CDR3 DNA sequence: TGTGCCAGTAGTACGAGACAGGGGAATCAGCCCCAGCATTTT.

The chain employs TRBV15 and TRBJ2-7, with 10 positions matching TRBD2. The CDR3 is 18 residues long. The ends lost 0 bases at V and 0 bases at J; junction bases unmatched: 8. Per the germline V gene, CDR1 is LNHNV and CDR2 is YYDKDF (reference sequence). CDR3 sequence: CATSRDPSGGSTSYEQYF. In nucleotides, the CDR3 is TGTGCCACCAGCAGAGATCCTAGCGGGGGCTCGACCTCCTACGAGCAGTACTTC.

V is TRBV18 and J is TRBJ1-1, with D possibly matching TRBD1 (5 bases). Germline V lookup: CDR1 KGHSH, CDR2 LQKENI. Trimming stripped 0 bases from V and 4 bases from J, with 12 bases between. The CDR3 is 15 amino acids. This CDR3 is CASSPPGRVGTEAFF. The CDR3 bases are TGTGCCAGCTCACCACCGGGCAGGGTTGGCACTGAAGCTTTCTTT.

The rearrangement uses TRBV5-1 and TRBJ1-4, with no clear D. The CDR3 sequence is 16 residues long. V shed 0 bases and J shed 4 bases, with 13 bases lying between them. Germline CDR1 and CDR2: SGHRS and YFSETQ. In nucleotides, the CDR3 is TGCGCCAGCAGCTTGGCCTTGAACAGCATTAATGAAAAACTGTTTTTT. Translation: CASSLALNSINEKLFF. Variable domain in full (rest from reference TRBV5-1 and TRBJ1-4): KAGVTQTPRYLIKTRGQQVTLSCSPISGHRSVSWYQQTPGQGLQFLFEYFSETQRNKGNFPGRFSGRQFSNSRSEMNVSTLELGDSALYLCASSLALNSINEKLFFGSGTQLSVL.

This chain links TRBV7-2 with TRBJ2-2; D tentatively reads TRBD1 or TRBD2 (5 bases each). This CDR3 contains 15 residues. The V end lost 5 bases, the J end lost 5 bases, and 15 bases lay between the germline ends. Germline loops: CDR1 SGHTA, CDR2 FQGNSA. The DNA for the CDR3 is TGTGCCAGCAGCACCCGGGACGACGGGACCGGGGAGCTGTTTTTT. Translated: CASSTRDDGTGELFF.

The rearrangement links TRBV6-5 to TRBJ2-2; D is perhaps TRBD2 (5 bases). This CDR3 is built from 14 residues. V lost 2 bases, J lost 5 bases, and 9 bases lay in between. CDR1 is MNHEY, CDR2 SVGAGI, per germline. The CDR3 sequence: CASSYVPGTGELFF. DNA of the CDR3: TGTGCCAGCAGTTACGTCCCGGGGACCGGGGAGCTGTTTTTT.

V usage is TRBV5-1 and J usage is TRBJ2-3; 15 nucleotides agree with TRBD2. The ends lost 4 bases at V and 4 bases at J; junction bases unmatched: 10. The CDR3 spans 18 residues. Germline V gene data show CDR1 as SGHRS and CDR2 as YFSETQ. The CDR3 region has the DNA TGCGCCAGCAGCCTCGGACTAGCGGGAGGGCGTATGGCAGATACGCAGTATTTT. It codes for CASSLGLAGGRMADTQYF.